The 9 T cell receptor beta chains given below trace back to one sample, sequenced in a study of T cells after posttransplantation cyclophosphamide. Controls had myeloablative marrow grafts with methotrexate and calcineurin inhibitor, sampled at 1 year. This table comes from immunoSEQ multiplex PCR, and its TCRdb copy is limited to in-frame clones, with some not included. The sample yields about 16,000 clones, roughly 84% seen once. Sequencing used PBMCs, obtained after an allogeneic stem cell transplant with a calcineurin inhibitor and methotrexate. All receptors derive from a male patient between 45 and 59 years old who received an allogeneic stem cell transplant from an unrelated donor, was CMV-positive, and had chronic GVHD only. Certain T cells may be donor cells from the graft.

J is TRBJ1-1 and V is TRBV28; no definite D call. The CDR3 runs to 13 residues. V shed 4 bases and J shed 6 bases, with 12 bases lying between them. Germline-derived CDR1 and CDR2 are MDHEN and SYDVKM. CDR3 sequence (DNA): TGTGCCAGCAGTTCTAGAGGGCGCGCTGAAGCTTTCTTT. Translation gives CASSSRGRAEAFF.

This chain joins TRBV6-1 and TRBJ2-1; TRBD2 matches 7 bases. Germline V CDR1 and CDR2: MNHNS, SASEGT. Trimming cost V 8 bases and J 4 bases; bases outside gene matches: 11. This CDR3 contains 15 residues. In DNA, the CDR3 is TGTGCCAGCCATCGGGCCGGGGGGAAATACAATGAGCAGTTCTTC. Translated: CASHRAGGKYNEQFF.

This clone occurred once. The chain uses TRBV5-1 and TRBJ2-2; 13 nucleotides line up with TRBD2. With 0 bases clipped from V and 6 bases from J, the junction kept 2 bases outside the gene matches. The CDR3 runs 16 residues. The germline V gene encodes CDR1 SGHRS and CDR2 YFSETQ. CDR3 in DNA: TGCGCCAGCAGCTTGGGGACTAGCGGGAGAGCCGGGGAGCTGTTTTTT. Translation gives CASSLGTSGRAGELFF. Supplemented by reference TRBV5-1 and TRBJ2-2, the full variable domain reads KAGVTQTPRYLIKTRGQQVTLSCSPISGHRSVSWYQQTPGQGLQFLFEYFSETQRNKGNFPGRFSGRQFSNSRSEMNVSTLELGDSALYLCASSLGTSGRAGELFFGEGSRLTVL.

The gene calls are TRBV27 and TRBJ2-1, with TRBD2 matching 10 bases. Germline-derived CDR1 and CDR2 are MNHEY and SMNVEV (reference sequence). With 3 bases clipped from V and 4 bases from J, the junction kept 3 bases outside the gene matches. This CDR3 is 15 amino acids long. CDR3 protein: CASSLTSGPYNEQFF. CDR3 bases: TGTGCCAGCAGTTTGACTAGCGGGCCGTACAATGAGCAGTTCTTC.

This chain connects TRBV11-2 to TRBJ1-4, with D hard to call. Germline V gives CDR1 SGHAT, CDR2 FQNNGV. The V gene lost 2 bases and the J gene lost 0 bases, with 7 bases spanning the gap. The length of the CDR3 is 15 residues. The CDR3 spells CASSLFPATNEKLFF. DNA of the CDR3: TGTGCCAGCAGCTTATTTCCAGCAACTAATGAAAAACTGTTTTTT.

The chain combines TRBV7-8 with TRBJ1-5; 9 nucleotides agree with TRBD1. This CDR3 contains 15 residues. Germline values: CDR1 SGHVS, CDR2 FQNEAQ. Losses at the gene ends were 5 bases for V and 6 bases for J; bases not matched to a gene: 8. CDR3 DNA sequence: TGTGCCAGCAGCAGGTCCGGGACAGGGCGTCAGCCCCAGCATTTT. Amino acids: CASSRSGTGRQPQHF.

This clone was found a few times. The chain uses TRBV11-2 and TRBJ1-2, with D hard to call. The CDR3 contains 15 residues. The germline CDR1 and CDR2 sequences are SGHAT and FQNNGV. Trimming pared 5 bases from V and 6 bases from J, leaving 19 bases between. Here the CDR3 reads CASSPQVRSKDGYTF. CDR3 DNA sequence: TGTGCCAGCAGCCCCCAGGTCCGGTCGAAGGATGGCTACACCTTC.

This clone was observed a handful of times. The chain links TRBV19 to TRBJ1-4; 8 nucleotides line up with TRBD1. V shed 7 bases, J shed 5 bases, and the junction held 6 bases outside the gene matches. The CDR3 length is 14 residues. The germline gives CDR1 LNHDA, CDR2 SQIVND (reference sequence). CDR3 nucleotide sequence: TGTGCCAGTACTACAGGGGGATCCAATGAAAAACTGTTTTTT. Amino acids: CASTTGGSNEKLFF.

This chain joins TRBV6-5 and TRBJ2-5, with D perhaps matching TRBD1 (6 bases). Trimming pared 6 bases from V and 5 bases from J, leaving 19 bases between. The CDR3 contains 15 residues. Germline V lookup: CDR1 MNHEY, CDR2 SVGAGI. The CDR3 is CASRDVPGGPETQYF. The CDR3 DNA follows: TGTGCCAGCAGAGACGTACCTGGGGGCCCGGAGACCCAGTACTTC.